This T cell receptor (beta chain) comes out of a study of human T cells and chemical hapten exposure. Study-level findings and limits: Sensitizing to DPC left TCRs with a frequency above 1 in 1000 unaltered.

Time point reported: patch test 1, 2 weeks after DPC sensitization. The treatment was: therapeutic diphenylcyclopropenone sensitization with weekly scalp DPC. Total RNA was isolated from whole blood that had not been fractionated. Attachment of unique molecular identifiers to individual cDNA molecules was performed in the library. TCRdb re-called the RACE reads with MiXCR, one entry per CDR3 protein. The sample comprises 70,000 to 100,000 distinct CDR3 sequences, 7.5% to 9.5% of which are singletons, and roughly 1.6% rests with the top ten. In its sample, this clonotype was seen many times. Its antigen remains unknown. The specimen was whole blood, collected in connection with sensitization to the hapten diphenylcyclopropenone (DPC). The clonotype originates from a woman in her 30s with alopecia areata. Some clones in this sample may be carry-over from other donors' samples.

CDR3: CASSSVVRTEAFF. The CDR3 DNA reads TGTGCCAGCAGCTCGGTTGTCCGCACTGAAGCTTTCTTT. V gene TRBV7-9 combines with J gene TRBJ1-1; D unresolved. The germline V gene encodes CDR1 SEHNR and CDR2 FQNEAQ (reference sequence). V lost 4 bases, J lost 4 bases, and 10 bases lay in between. The CDR3 extends over 13 amino acids.